Below are 27 T cell receptor beta chains sequenced from a single sample in a study of graft-versus-host responses after intestinal transplantation. Sequencing used immunoSEQ multiplex PCR; TCRdb keeps in-frame clones, though not all of them. This sample has about 19,000 clones; 75% to 95% occur once, and the top ten carry under 2%. The specimen comprised PBMCs, sampled 350 to 400 days after transplant. The receptors were gathered from a human patient who received an intestinal transplant, so some T cells may come from the graft donor.

The chain has TRBV6-6 and TRBJ2-3; 8 positions agree with TRBD2. CDR1 is MNHNY and CDR2 is SVGAGI in the germline V gene (reference sequence). CDR3 length: 13 residues. V shed 8 bases, J shed 4 bases, and the junction held 5 bases outside the gene matches. Here the CDR3 DNA reads TGTGCCAGCTTAGCGGGGTCGCCAGATACGCAGTATTTT. Encoded protein: CASLAGSPDTQYF.

This sequence joins TRBV18 and TRBJ1-4; D uncertain. There are 15 residues in the CDR3. Trimming removed 2 bases at V and 4 bases at J, with 11 bases between. Per germline, CDR1 KGHSH and CDR2 LQKENI. CDR3 protein: CASSPMGKGNEKLFF. DNA of the CDR3: TGTGCCAGCTCACCAATGGGAAAGGGTAATGAAAAACTGTTTTTT.

The rearrangement joins TRBV7-7 to TRBJ2-5; 8 nucleotides match TRBD1. After removal of 5 bases from V and 6 bases from J, the junction contained 11 bases not matched to a gene. This CDR3 spans 15 amino acids. Looked up from germline, CDR1 is SSHAT and CDR2 is FNYEAQ (reference sequence). The CDR3 DNA reads TGTGCCAGCAGCCAGGGGGCTAGAAATATGAAGACCCAGTACTTC. This sequence encodes CASSQGARNMKTQYF.

This clone appeared once. This chain links TRBV7-3 with TRBJ1-1, with no clear D. The CDR3 sequence is 13 residues long. Germline CDR1 SGHTA, CDR2 FQGTGA. The V and J ends lost 2 bases and 2 bases respectively, with 6 bases between them. The CDR3 reads CASSLRGNTEAFF. The CDR3 region has the DNA TGTGCCAGCAGCTTACGGGGAAACACTGAAGCTTTCTTT.

This clone was observed once. The chain combines TRBV5-4 with TRBJ2-3; D possibly uses TRBD1 or TRBD2 (5 bases each). Trimming took 5 bases from V and 4 from J, leaving 20 bases between them. This CDR3 is built from 16 residues. The germline CDR1 and CDR2 sequences are SGHNT and YYREEE (reference sequence). DNA for the CDR3: TGTGCCAGCAGGTGGGGACCACCAATAGGCCCAGATACGCAGTATTTT. It specifies CASRWGPPIGPDTQYF.

The J gene is TRBJ1-5, the V gene TRBV6-1; D is uncertain. The CDR3 contains 12 residues. V dropped 7 bases and J dropped 4 bases, with 8 bases sitting between them. Germline V gives CDR1 MNHNS, CDR2 SASEGT. The CDR3 loop reads CASNRGNQPQHF. The CDR3 nucleotides read TGTGCCAGCAACCGGGGAAATCAGCCCCAGCATTTT.

This chain uses TRBV6-1 with TRBJ2-2; TRBD2 agrees at 13 bases. The CDR3 runs 15 residues. From germline, CDR1 is MNHNS and CDR2 SASEGT. V shed 5 bases, J shed 6 bases, and the junction held 3 bases outside the gene matches. The CDR3 DNA follows: TGTGCCAGCAGTTGGACTAGCGGGAGTCCCGGGGAGCTGTTTTTT. The encoded protein is CASSWTSGSPGELFF.

Comment on this clone: The sample has other DNA sequences that encode this CDR3 too. The gene calls are TRBV7-2 and TRBJ1-2, with 7 nucleotides matching TRBD1. The V gene end was trimmed by 2 bases and the J gene end by 8 bases; junction bases not matched to a gene: 11. The CDR3 length is 15 residues. Germline V gene data show CDR1 as SGHTA and CDR2 as FQGNSA. The CDR3 sequence is CASSLRREGARGYTF. The DNA of the CDR3 is TGTGCCAGCAGCTTACGGCGGGAGGGGGCGAGGGGCTACACCTTC.

The rearrangement uses TRBV6-5 and TRBJ1-3; 10 nucleotides agree with TRBD1. Germline V gene sequence: CDR1 MNHEY, CDR2 SVGAGI. Unmatched junction bases numbered 4, after V lost 4 bases and J lost 4 bases. The CDR3 totals 15 residues. DNA of the CDR3: TGTGCCAGCAGTTCCGGGACAGGGGTAGGAAACACCATATATTTT. As protein: CASSSGTGVGNTIYF.

The J gene is TRBJ2-1, the V gene TRBV29-1, with TRBD1 matching 8 bases. CDR3 length: 12 residues. The J segment lost 8 bases and the V segment lost 3 bases, leaving 3 bases of the junction unmatched. Germline CDR1 reads SQVTM; CDR2 reads ANQGSEA. CDR3 residues: CSVEDRVDEQFF. CDR3 coding DNA: TGCAGCGTTGAGGACAGGGTGGATGAGCAGTTCTTC.

V is TRBV28 and J is TRBJ2-4; maybe TRBD1 (6 bases). This CDR3 spans 18 amino acids. CDR1 is MDHEN, CDR2 SYDVKM, per germline. V was pared by 1 base and J by 3 bases, with 19 bases between. Here the CDR3 DNA reads TGTGCCAGCAGTTTATCCGAGGGGGTTGGGGACGGCAAAAACATTCAGTACTTC. It codes for CASSLSEGVGDGKNIQYF.

This rearrangement joins TRBV27 to TRBJ2-1; TRBD2 agrees at 9 bases. In germline, CDR1 is MNHEY, CDR2 SMNVEV (reference sequence). Trimming at V came to 3 bases and at J to 5 bases, leaving 5 bases not matched to a gene. The CDR3 is made up of 15 amino acids. CDR3 in amino acids: CASSFSSGANNEQFF. CDR3 sequence (DNA): TGTGCCAGCAGTTTCTCTAGCGGGGCGAACAATGAGCAGTTCTTC.

The genes are TRBV4-1 and TRBJ1-1, with D maybe TRBD1 (6 bases). Germline V gene data show CDR1 as MGHRA and CDR2 as YSYEKL. V shed 9 bases and J shed 5 bases, with 22 bases lying between them. This CDR3 comprises 15 residues. CDR3 sequence reads: CASTLGGQGRTEAFF. CDR3 bases: TGCGCCAGTACCCTAGGTGGGCAGGGGAGAACTGAAGCTTTCTTT.

The chain combines TRBV7-2 with TRBJ2-1; D call uncertain. The CDR3 has 13 amino acids. From germline, CDR1 is SGHTA and CDR2 FQGNSA. Trimming removed 3 bases from V and 5 bases from J, with 8 bases in between. CDR3 DNA: TGTGCCAGCAGCTTTATGTCGAACAATGAGCAGTTCTTC. Translation: CASSFMSNNEQFF.

In regard to this clone: The sample has other DNA sequences that encode this CDR3 too. The CDR3 nucleotides are TGTGCCACCAGCAGAGTTGGGACAGAGAACACCGGGGAGCTGTTTTTT. Translation gives CATSRVGTENTGELFF. V gene TRBV15 combines with J gene TRBJ2-2, with 7 bases that match TRBD1. V was pared by 1 base and J by 1 base, with 3 bases of the junction left unmatched. This CDR3 has 16 amino acids. Germline V lookup: CDR1 LNHNV, CDR2 YYDKDF (reference sequence).

The V gene is TRBV16, the J gene TRBJ2-7; no definite D call. The CDR3 has 13 residues. Germline CDR1 and CDR2: KGHSY and FQNENV. Trimming took off 3 bases at V and 6 bases at J, with 12 bases between the two ends. The DNA for the CDR3 is TGTGCCAGCAGCCAGGGAAGGTCGGGCGAGCAGTACTTC. As protein: CASSQGRSGEQYF.

The V and J genes are TRBV5-6 and TRBJ2-1, with no clear D. The V end lost 1 base, the J end lost 7 bases, and 12 bases lay between the germline ends. The CDR3 spans 14 residues. Germline assignment: CDR1 SGHDT and CDR2 YYEEEE. CDR3: CASSLKGYRNEQFF. The DNA of the CDR3 is TGTGCCAGCAGCTTGAAGGGCTACCGGAATGAGCAGTTCTTC.

This clone was seen just once. CDR3 region: CASSLSSRAWDEQYF. The CDR3 DNA reads as TGTGCCAGCAGCCTATCCTCCCGAGCCTGGGACGAGCAGTACTTC. The chain uses TRBV9 and TRBJ2-7; D unresolved. The CDR3 is 15 residues long. The V end lost 4 bases, the J end lost 5 bases, and 19 bases lay between the germline ends. Germline CDR1 SGDLS, CDR2 YYNGEE.

CDR3 sequence: CASSESWGSVNTDTQYF. CDR3 DNA sequence: TGCGCCAGCAGTGAGTCGTGGGGTTCAGTTAACACAGATACGCAGTATTTT. The V call is TRBV10-1, the J call TRBJ2-3; D uncertain. With 0 bases removed from V and 2 bases from J, the gap between germline ends came to 15 bases. The germline V gene has CDR1 WNHNN and CDR2 SYGVQD (reference sequence). CDR3 length equals 17 residues.

The genes are TRBV2 and TRBJ1-2, with 11 bases lining up with TRBD1. Trimming took 6 bases from V and 3 from J; bases not matched to a gene: 3. Germline assignment: CDR1 SNHLY and CDR2 FYNNEI. This CDR3 has 14 amino acids. In DNA form, the CDR3 reads TGTGCCAGCAGCGGACAGGGGGCAGACTATGGCTACACCTTC. Its translation is CASSGQGADYGYTF.

The J gene is TRBJ2-7, the V gene TRBV7-9; 12 bases are shared with TRBD1. Germline V gene sequence: CDR1 SEHNR, CDR2 FQNEAQ (reference sequence). The length of the CDR3 is 17 residues. Trimming cost V 8 bases and J 5 bases; bases outside gene matches: 16. CDR3 DNA: TGTGCCAGCGGAAGTCCCGGGACAGGGGGCAATCGGGACGAGCAGTACTTC. Translation gives CASGSPGTGGNRDEQYF.

The V call is TRBV5-1, the J call TRBJ2-5; 13 bases match TRBD2. J was trimmed by 3 bases and V by 2 bases; bases with no gene match: 4. This CDR3 is built from 16 residues. Germline CDR1 and CDR2: SGHRS and YFSETQ. CDR3 in amino acids: CASSFLGTSGKETQYF. The CDR3 DNA reads as TGCGCCAGCAGCTTCCTGGGGACTAGCGGGAAAGAGACCCAGTACTTC.

The chain combines TRBV6-5 with TRBJ1-1, with no clear D. The CDR3 totals 12 residues. V was trimmed by 0 bases and J by 10 bases, leaving 9 bases between them. The germline V gene has CDR1 MNHEY and CDR2 SVGAGI. The CDR3 nucleotides read TGTGCCAGCAGTTACTCGTTCCAGATAGCTTTCTTT. Protein sequence: CASSYSFQIAFF.

The rearrangement uses TRBV28 and TRBJ1-1, with D perhaps matching TRBD1 (5 bases). Trimming pared 6 bases from V and 4 bases from J, leaving 9 bases between. The V gene's germline CDR1 is MDHEN and CDR2 SYDVKM. CDR3 size: 12 residues. The CDR3 reads CASRDSGTEAFF. CDR3 DNA sequence: TGTGCCAGCAGAGACAGTGGCACTGAAGCTTTCTTT.

V is TRBV25-1 and J is TRBJ2-7, with D maybe TRBD2 (6 bases). CDR1 is MGHDK and CDR2 is SYGVNS in the germline V gene. This CDR3 is built from 12 residues. The V end lost 6 bases, the J end lost 3 bases, and 9 bases lay between the germline ends. CDR3 bases: TGTGCCAGCAGCCGACTAGTCTACGAGCAGTACTTC. Its protein product is CASSRLVYEQYF.

The genes are TRBV15 and TRBJ2-7; TRBD1 or TRBD2 may be the D gene (5 bases each). The CDR3 runs to 15 residues. V shed 0 bases and J shed 7 bases, with 16 bases lying between them. CDR1 LNHNV and CDR2 YYDKDF come from the germline V gene (reference sequence). CDR3 residues: CATSRDLRDPREQYF. Here the CDR3 DNA reads TGTGCCACCAGCAGAGATCTAAGGGACCCTAGGGAGCAGTACTTC.

The V call is TRBV25-1, the J call TRBJ2-3; D is undetermined. The V end lost 6 bases, the J end lost 2 bases, and 15 bases lay between the germline ends. This CDR3 is 15 amino acids long. The germline gives CDR1 MGHDK, CDR2 SYGVNS. The CDR3, as DNA: TGTGCCAGCAGCCTCACGACTCCTCTCACAGATACGCAGTATTTT. It is translated as CASSLTTPLTDTQYF.